Below, 30 T cell receptor beta chains from the same sample are listed, as sequenced in a study of early T cells in non-severe SARS-CoV-2 infection. TCRdb called the 5' RACE reads again in MiXCR, with one record for every CDR3 protein. Of about 26,000 distinct CDR3 sequences in the sample, around 4.5% are singletons; the top ten hold approximately 10%. What was sequenced was whole blood. The receptor source for this set is an adult who was a healthcare worker with PCR-confirmed SARS-CoV-2 infection or an uninfected control (not recorded which).

This clonotype was counted at least ten times. This chain joins TRBV7-9 and TRBJ2-3; D not certain. CDR1 is SEHNR, CDR2 FQNEAQ, per germline (reference sequence). The CDR3 sequence is 14 residues long. The germline V and J ends were trimmed by 4 bases and 10 bases, with 18 bases remaining between them. The CDR3 loop reads CASSSPDPLTAQYF. The DNA of the CDR3 is TGTGCCAGCAGCTCGCCGGACCCACTGACGGCGCAGTATTTT.

This chain uses TRBV5-6 with TRBJ1-5; possible D gene TRBD1, 5 bases. CDR1 and CDR2 from the germline V gene are SGHDT and YYEEEE. Trimming shortened V by 1 base and J by 6 bases, and 17 bases separated the two germline ends. This CDR3 has 16 amino acids. The CDR3 DNA sequence: TGTGCCAGCAGCTTGCTGTCTTCAGGGTTTCCTCAGCCCCAGCATTTT. Amino acids: CASSLLSSGFPQPQHF.

Ten or more counts support this clonotype. The rearrangement joins TRBV12-3 or TRBV12-4 to TRBJ2-4, with D perhaps matching TRBD1 or TRBD2 (6 bases each). The CDR3 contains 16 residues. V was pared by 6 bases and J by 3 bases, with 18 bases between. The CDR3 reads CASRGGRDGDKNIQYF. The CDR3 DNA follows: TGTGCCAGCAGGGGGGGCAGGGATGGAGACAAAAACATTCAGTACTTC.

The chain is built from TRBV7-9 and TRBJ1-1; D gene unclear. Deletions cut 9 bases from V and 2 bases from J, with 10 bases between. The CDR3 is 12 residues long. Germline CDR1 is SEHNR and CDR2 is FQNEAQ (reference sequence). CDR3 nucleotide sequence: TGTGCCAGAAGCCATCTAAACACTGAAGCTTTCTTT. Protein: CARSHLNTEAFF.

This clonotype was seen a few times. The genes are TRBV11-2 and TRBJ2-1, with 8 bases lining up with TRBD2. V was pared by 0 bases and J by 2 bases, with 6 bases of the junction left unmatched. The germline CDR1 and CDR2 sequences are SGHAT and FQNNGV. The CDR3 runs to 17 residues. For the CDR3, the DNA is TGTGCCAGCAGCTTAGATTTAGCTAGCGGGCCCTACAATGAGCAGTTCTTC. As protein: CASSLDLASGPYNEQFF.

The table lists this clonotype with a few counts. This chain joins TRBV5-6 and TRBJ2-1; tentatively, D is TRBD1 (5 bases). CDR1 and CDR2 from the germline V gene are SGHDT and YYEEEE. The CDR3 consists of 16 residues. Trimming removed 3 bases at V and 3 bases at J, with 16 bases between. CDR3 sequence: CASSSIDRIYYNEQFF. CDR3 bases: TGTGCCAGCAGCTCCATCGACAGAATCTACTACAATGAGCAGTTCTTC.

This clonotype showed up many times. The chain joins TRBV20-1 to TRBJ2-4; a possible D gene is TRBD2 (5 bases). V lost 4 bases and J 6 bases, leaving 7 bases between the germline ends. The CDR3 sequence is 11 residues long. CDR1 and CDR2 (germline): DFQATT, SNEGSKA (reference sequence). For the CDR3, the DNA is TGCAGTGCTAAACTAGGAAACATTCAGTACTTC. It yields the protein CSAKLGNIQYF.

Ten or more counts support this clonotype. This chain connects TRBV5-1 to TRBJ2-5, with 12 nucleotides matching TRBD2. This CDR3 has 15 residues. The V and J ends lost 4 bases and 5 bases, in that order; junction bases with no gene match: 6. Germline V gene sequence: CDR1 SGHRS, CDR2 YFSETQ. As DNA, the CDR3 is TGCGCCAGCAGCCAAGGGACTAGCGGGTTGGAGACCCAGTACTTC. Translation: CASSQGTSGLETQYF.

This clonotype was counted at least ten times. The chain carries TRBV5-1 and TRBJ1-1; D remains unclear. Trimming took off 0 bases at V and 1 base at J, with 4 bases between the two ends. Germline V gives CDR1 SGHRS, CDR2 YFSETQ. The CDR3 has 13 amino acids. CDR3 nucleotide sequence: TGCGCCAGCAGCTTGGGCGAGAACACTGAAGCTTTCTTT. This sequence encodes CASSLGENTEAFF.

The sample holds many counts of this clonotype. The J gene is TRBJ1-3, the V gene TRBV10-2; possible D gene TRBD1, 6 bases. The CDR3 totals 13 residues. V shed 6 bases and J shed 4 bases, with 10 bases lying between them. Germline V gene data show CDR1 as WSHSY and CDR2 as SAAADI. The CDR3 bases are TGCGCCAGCAGGGACAGTGTGGGAAACACCATATATTTT. Protein product: CASRDSVGNTIYF.

This clonotype was counted ten times or more. J is TRBJ2-3 and V is TRBV7-9, with 9 bases aligning to TRBD1. Germline V gives CDR1 SEHNR, CDR2 FQNEAQ (reference sequence). The CDR3 has 16 amino acids. V was pared by 4 bases and J by 1 base, with 6 bases of the junction left unmatched. The CDR3 loop reads CASSSTGGHGTDTQYF. The CDR3 coding sequence is TGTGCCAGCAGCTCCACAGGGGGCCACGGCACAGATACGCAGTATTTT.

This clonotype was observed a handful of times. The chain couples TRBV20-1 to TRBJ1-2; possibly TRBD1 for D (6 bases). Germline loops: CDR1 DFQATT, CDR2 SNEGSKA (reference sequence). The V gene lost 5 bases and the J gene lost 4 bases, with 17 bases spanning the gap. This CDR3 region has 14 residues. This CDR3 is CSAWTDTLPYGYTF. CDR3 DNA: TGCAGTGCTTGGACAGACACCCTCCCCTATGGCTACACCTTC.

This clonotype was recorded at least ten times. Here the CDR3 DNA reads TGCGCCAGCAGCCAAGGAACGGGGCAAGGAGGAAACACCATATATTTT. This sequence encodes CASSQGTGQGGNTIYF. The V gene is TRBV4-3, the J gene TRBJ1-3, with D possibly TRBD1 on 5 matching bases. CDR3 length: 16 amino acids. Germline CDR1 is LGHNA and CDR2 is YSLEER. V lost 1 base to trimming and J lost 4 bases, with 14 bases between them.

The table lists this clonotype with many counts. The chain links TRBV20-1 to TRBJ2-5; no reliable D call. The length of the CDR3 is 10 residues. CDR1 and CDR2 (germline): DFQATT, SNEGSKA (reference sequence). Between the trimmed V and J ends, which lost 5 bases and 5 bases, there was a span of 6 bases. The CDR3 sequence is CSALSETQYF. In DNA form, the CDR3 reads TGCAGTGCTCTCAGCGAGACCCAGTACTTC.

This clonotype has a count of ten or more. The chain links TRBV7-2 to TRBJ2-1; D call uncertain. Trimming removed 1 base from V and 0 bases from J, with 10 bases in between. The CDR3 is 16 residues long. Germline V CDR1 and CDR2: SGHTA, FQGNSA. In nucleotides, the CDR3 is TGTGCCAGCAGCTTAGATCCAATTCCCTCCTACAATGAGCAGTTCTTC. The encoded protein is CASSLDPIPSYNEQFF.

Many counts were recorded for this clonotype. DNA of the CDR3: TGTGCCAGCTCACCTTTCGGGCAGGGGGCAGGTTGGTATAGCAATCAGCCCCAGCATTTT. Encoded protein: CASSPFGQGAGWYSNQPQHF. The chain recombines TRBV18 with TRBJ1-5, with TRBD1 matching 8 bases. J gave up 0 bases and V 3 bases, and 16 bases lay outside the gene matches. CDR1 and CDR2 (germline): KGHSH, LQKENI. The CDR3 spans 20 residues. The full variable domain, with the rest looked up from reference TRBV18 and TRBJ1-5, is NAGVMQNPRHLVRRRGQEARLRCSPMKGHSHVYWYRQLPEEGLKFMVYLQKENIIDESGMPKERFSAEFPKEGPSILRIQQVVRGDSAAYFCASSPFGQGAGWYSNQPQHFGDGTRLSIL.

In nucleotides, the CDR3 is TGTGCCAGCAGCTTAGCGCTTCCGGGGACTAGCGGGAGGTACAATGAGCAGTTCTTC. Protein product: CASSLALPGTSGRYNEQFF. V is TRBV7-6 and J is TRBJ2-1; 15 bases are shared with TRBD2. V gave up 0 bases and J gave up 4 bases; unmatched junction bases: 7. This CDR3 is built from 19 residues. The germline CDR1 and CDR2 sequences are SGHVS and FNYEAQ.

This clonotype has ten or more counts. The chain is built from TRBV7-6 and TRBJ2-5; no firm D call. CDR1 and CDR2 (germline): SGHVS, FNYEAQ. Trimming took 2 bases from V and 5 from J, leaving 12 bases between them. The CDR3 is made up of 14 amino acids. CDR3 in amino acids: CASSLSGRVETQYF. The CDR3 DNA is TGTGCCAGCAGCTTATCCGGCCGGGTGGAGACCCAGTACTTC.

The V call is TRBV7-9, the J call TRBJ2-3; D is possibly TRBD1 (6 bases). The CDR3 is made up of 15 amino acids. V lost 5 bases to trimming and J lost 1 base, with 13 bases between them. The germline gives CDR1 SEHNR, CDR2 FQNEAQ (reference sequence). The CDR3 is CASSPPGQRTDTQYF. The CDR3 DNA follows: TGTGCCAGCAGCCCCCCCGGACAGCGCACAGATACGCAGTATTTT.

In this sample, this clonotype turned up many times. The V gene is TRBV19, the J gene TRBJ2-2; no firm D call. Germline CDR1 LNHDA, CDR2 SQIVND (reference sequence). The CDR3 is 15 amino acids. V lost 1 base, J lost 3 bases, and 9 bases lay in between. Here the CDR3 reads CASSIGGRDTGELFF. DNA of the CDR3: TGTGCCAGTAGTATAGGGGGTCGGGACACCGGGGAGCTGTTTTTT.

This clonotype was picked up many times. The chain combines TRBV6-2 or TRBV6-3 with TRBJ2-7; 10 nucleotides align to TRBD2. J lost 2 bases, V lost 10 bases, and 11 bases had no gene match. The CDR3 is 15 residues long. CDR1 is MNHEY and CDR2 is SVGEGT in the germline V gene. The CDR3 coding sequence is TGTGCCACCTTACCTAAAGCGGGAGGGACCTACGAGCAGTACTTC. It translates to CATLPKAGGTYEQYF.

The rearrangement uses TRBV29-1 and TRBJ2-1, with 13 bases that match TRBD2. CDR3 size: 14 residues. Per germline, CDR1 SQVTM and CDR2 ANQGSEA. V lost 7 bases and J lost 4; bases outside the gene matches: 4. The CDR3 here is CSGGTSGDYNEQFF. CDR3 in DNA: TGCAGCGGCGGGACTAGCGGGGATTACAATGAGCAGTTCTTC.

This clonotype has at least ten counts. The V gene is TRBV19, the J gene TRBJ2-1; D is perhaps TRBD1 (6 bases). Between the trimmed V and J ends, which lost 5 bases and 7 bases, there was a span of 15 bases. Germline loops: CDR1 LNHDA, CDR2 SQIVND (reference sequence). The CDR3 runs to 14 residues. The CDR3: CASSARDKKNEQFF. As DNA, the CDR3 is TGTGCCAGTAGTGCCCGGGACAAAAAGAATGAGCAGTTCTTC. The whole variable domain, filled in from reference TRBV19 and TRBJ2-1, reads DGGITQSPKYLFRKEGQNVTLSCEQNLNHDAMYWYRQDPGQGLRLIYYSQIVNDFQKGDIAEGYSVSREKKESFPLTVTSAQKNPTAFYLCASSARDKKNEQFFGPGTRLTVL.

This clonotype was counted at least ten times. The J gene is TRBJ1-2, the V gene TRBV4-3, with D tentatively TRBD1 (5 bases). Germline CDR1 LGHNA, CDR2 YSLEER. The CDR3 contains 15 residues. V lost 4 bases to trimming and J lost 0 bases, with 12 bases between them. The CDR3 reads CASSPADNPNYGYTF. The CDR3 DNA reads as TGCGCCAGCAGCCCCGCGGACAATCCTAACTATGGCTACACCTTC.

This clonotype has a count of ten or more. The chain is built from TRBV20-1 and TRBJ2-4; 12 nucleotides align to TRBD2. V dropped 2 bases and J dropped 0; count of bases not matched to a gene: 8. The CDR3 extends over 18 amino acids. The V gene's germline CDR1 is DFQATT and CDR2 SNEGSKA (reference sequence). The CDR3 is CSARLAGGEGLAKNIQYF. CDR3 sequence (DNA): TGCAGTGCTAGACTAGCGGGAGGGGAGGGGCTAGCCAAAAACATTCAGTACTTC.

This clonotype was observed at least ten times. The rearrangement joins TRBV7-2 to TRBJ2-7; TRBD1 agrees at 11 bases. The CDR3 has 14 residues. Trimming at V came to 6 bases and at J to 7 bases, leaving 8 bases not matched to a gene. Germline-derived CDR1 and CDR2 are SGHTA and FQGNSA. CDR3: CASRTGQGAGEQYF. As DNA, the CDR3 is TGTGCCAGCAGAACAGGACAGGGGGCCGGGGAGCAGTACTTC.

This clonotype was counted ten times or more. This chain connects TRBV27 to TRBJ2-7, with TRBD2 as a possible D gene (6 bases). This CDR3 has 14 amino acids. The germline V gene has CDR1 MNHEY and CDR2 SMNVEV (reference sequence). The V and J ends lost 1 base and 2 bases respectively, with 9 bases between them. In DNA, the CDR3 is TGTGCCAGCAGTTTATACGGGGGAGCCTACGAGCAGTACGTC. Translation: CASSLYGGAYEQYV.

This clonotype was seen a few times. The chain links TRBV12-3 or TRBV12-4 to TRBJ2-3; D gene ambiguous. Trimming took off 8 bases at V and 2 bases at J, with 14 bases between the two ends. CDR3 size: 14 residues. CDR3 in DNA: TGTGCCAGCTCCTCGAGACATTCCACAGATACGCAGTATTTT. This gives the protein CASSSRHSTDTQYF.

This clonotype was picked up many times. J is TRBJ2-1 and V is TRBV20-1; 7 positions agree with TRBD1. Germline CDR1 and CDR2: DFQATT and SNEGSKA (reference sequence). Unmatched junction bases numbered 8, after V lost 5 bases and J lost 4 bases. The CDR3 consists of 14 residues. The CDR3 DNA reads TGCAGTGCTCCTCAACCGGGACAGTACAATGAGCAGTTCTTC. Protein product: CSAPQPGQYNEQFF.

Many counts were recorded for this clonotype. This rearrangement joins TRBV18 to TRBJ2-7; possibly TRBD2 for D (5 bases). The CDR3 loop spans 15 amino acids. The germline CDR1 and CDR2 sequences are KGHSH and LQKENI. Trimming stripped 2 bases from V and 2 bases from J, with 13 bases between. The CDR3 spells CASSPGFGETYEQYV. The DNA for the CDR3 is TGTGCCAGCTCACCAGGGTTCGGGGAAACCTACGAGCAGTACGTC.